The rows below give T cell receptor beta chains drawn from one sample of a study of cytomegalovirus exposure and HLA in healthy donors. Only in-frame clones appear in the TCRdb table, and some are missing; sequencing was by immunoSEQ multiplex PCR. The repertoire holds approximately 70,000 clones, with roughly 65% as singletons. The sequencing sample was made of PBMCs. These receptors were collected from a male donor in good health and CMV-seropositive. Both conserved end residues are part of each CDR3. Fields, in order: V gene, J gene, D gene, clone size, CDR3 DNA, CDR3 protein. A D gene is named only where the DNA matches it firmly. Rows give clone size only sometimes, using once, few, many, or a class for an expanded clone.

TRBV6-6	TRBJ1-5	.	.	TGTGCCAGCAGTCCCCCAGGGTCGGGCAATCAGCCCCAGCATTTT	CASSPPGSGNQPQHF
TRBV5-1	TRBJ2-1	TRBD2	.	TGCGCCAGCAGCGGGGGGGGAGGATCCTACAATGAGCAGTTCTTC	CASSGGGGSYNEQFF
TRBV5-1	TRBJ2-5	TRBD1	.	TGCGCCAGCAGATATCTCAGGACAGGGGGGGAGACCCAGTACTTC	CASRYLRTGGETQYF
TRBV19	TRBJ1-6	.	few	TGTGCCAGCCGGGACAATAATTCACCCCTCCACTTT	CASRDNNSPLHF
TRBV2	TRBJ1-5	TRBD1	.	TGTGCCAGCAGTGATGAGGCAGGGGGCCAGCCCCAGCATTTT	CASSDEAGGQPQHF
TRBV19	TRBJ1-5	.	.	TGTGCCAGTAACAACTATAATAGCAATCAGCCCCAGCATTTT	CASNNYNSNQPQHF
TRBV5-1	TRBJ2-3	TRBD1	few	TGCGCCAGCAGCTTTGGACAGGGCACAGATACGCAGTATTTT	CASSFGQGTDTQYF
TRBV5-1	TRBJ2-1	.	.	TGCGCCAGCAGCTTGGTAGCGCACTCCTACAATGAGCAGTTCTTC	CASSLVAHSYNEQFF
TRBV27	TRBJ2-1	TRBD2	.	TGTGCCAGCAGACCGGGACTAGCGGCTTACAATGAGCAGTTCTTC	CASRPGLAAYNEQFF
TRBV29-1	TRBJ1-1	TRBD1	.	TGCAGCGTGAGGGGGCAAGGGAACACTGAAGCTTTCTTT	CSVRGQGNTEAFF
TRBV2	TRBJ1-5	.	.	TGTGCCAGCAGTGAACAGAGCAATCAGCCCCAGCATTTT	CASSEQSNQPQHF
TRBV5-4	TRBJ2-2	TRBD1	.	TGTGCCAGCAGCTTTGGACAGGTTGATCCGTTTTTT	CASSFGQVDPFF
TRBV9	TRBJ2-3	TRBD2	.	TGTGCCAGCAGCGAACAAGCGGGAGGGCCAGATACGCAGTATTTT	CASSEQAGGPDTQYF
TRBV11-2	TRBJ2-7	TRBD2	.	TGTGCCAGCAGCTTCTCCCATCGACTAGCGCGCTCCTACGAGCAGTACTTC	CASSFSHRLARSYEQYF
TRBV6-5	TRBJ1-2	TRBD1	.	TGTGCCAGCAGTTCCAGGACAGGGGATGGCTACACCTTC	CASSSRTGDGYTF
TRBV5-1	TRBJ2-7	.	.	TGCGCCAGCAGCTTGGCAGGGGAAGGGAACTCCTACGAGCAGTACTTC	CASSLAGEGNSYEQYF
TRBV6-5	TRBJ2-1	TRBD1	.	TGTGCCAGCAGGGGAGACAGGGGTTCCTACAATGAGCAGTTCTTC	CASRGDRGSYNEQFF
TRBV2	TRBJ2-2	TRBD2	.	TGTGCCAGCACCCAGGGAGCGGGAGGACATACCGGGGAGCTGTTTTTT	CASTQGAGGHTGELFF
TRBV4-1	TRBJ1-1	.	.	TGCGCCAGCAAGCAAATACATACGGGGTTGACGAACACTGAAGCTTTCTTT	CASKQIHTGLTNTEAFF
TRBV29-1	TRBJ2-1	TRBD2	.	TGCAGCGTTGGAGACCGGGGGGTGTTCTTC	CSVGDRGVFF
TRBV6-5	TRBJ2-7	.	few	TGTGCCAGCCGAGGGGGAGAGAACTACGAGCAGTACTTC	CASRGGENYEQYF
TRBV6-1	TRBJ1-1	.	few	TGTGCCAGCTCTTCGGCGGGAGACACTGAAGCTTTCTTT	CASSSAGDTEAFF
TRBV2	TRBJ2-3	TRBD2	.	TGTGCCAGCAAGGGACTAGCGGGGGGGCCCACAGATACGCAGTATTTT	CASKGLAGGPTDTQYF
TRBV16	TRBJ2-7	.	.	TGTGCCAGCAGCCAAGGGCAGGGGTTATACTACGAGCAGTACTTC	CASSQGQGLYYEQYF
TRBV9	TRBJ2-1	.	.	TGTGCCAGCAGCGTAGTGACAAATTTGGATGAGCAGTTCTTC	CASSVVTNLDEQFF